The next 23 T cell receptor beta chains were all read from a single sample in a study of cytomegalovirus exposure and HLA in healthy donors. The PCR ran on 60 Vbeta and 13 Jbeta primers. Sequenced by immunoSEQ multiplex PCR; TCRdb stores in-frame clones only, minus some. The sample includes 160,000 or so clones, less than 85% of them seen just once. Sequencing was carried out using PBMCs. The receptor set was obtained from a man aged 55 to 70 in good health and CMV-seronegative.

The chain combines TRBV5-4 with TRBJ2-1; a possible D gene is TRBD2 (5 bases). In germline, CDR1 is SGHNT, CDR2 YYREEE (reference sequence). V lost 0 bases, J lost 8 bases, and 15 bases lay in between. The CDR3 totals 15 residues. Here the CDR3 DNA reads TGTGCCAGCAGCTTGGTTGGTAGCGAGAGGGATGAGCAGTTCTTC. It specifies CASSLVGSERDEQFF.

Details on this clone: This specimen includes other DNA sequences encoding the same CDR3. V is TRBV7-2 and J is TRBJ2-3; TRBD2 aligns across 8 bases. The V segment lost 0 bases and the J segment 4 bases; nucleotides outside the gene matches: 0. CDR1 and CDR2 (germline): SGHTA, FQGNSA. The CDR3 runs to 14 residues. Here the CDR3 reads CASSLAAGADTQYF. The CDR3 nucleotides are TGTGCCAGCAGCTTAGCAGCGGGGGCAGATACGCAGTATTTT.

The chain couples TRBV7-2 to TRBJ2-6, with unresolved D. This CDR3 is 15 amino acids long. Germline values: CDR1 SGHTA, CDR2 FQGNSA. Trimming took off 1 base at V and 7 bases at J, with 11 bases between the two ends. CDR3 protein: CASSLGLLSANVLTF. The CDR3 DNA reads TGTGCCAGCAGCTTAGGGTTACTTAGCGCCAACGTCCTGACTTTC.

V and J are TRBV29-1 and TRBJ1-1; TRBD1 agrees at 12 bases. Germline CDR1 and CDR2: SQVTM and ANQGSEA. V was pared by 7 bases and J by 3 bases, with 9 bases of the junction left unmatched. The CDR3 contains 15 residues. This CDR3 reads CSGGDRGRSDTEAFF. The CDR3 DNA is TGCAGCGGAGGGGACAGGGGGCGCTCGGACACTGAAGCTTTCTTT.

This clone was seen only a few times. This chain uses TRBV5-5 with TRBJ1-4, with D possibly matching TRBD1 (5 bases). The CDR3 runs 14 residues. V lost 4 bases to trimming and J lost 6 bases, with 13 bases between them. Germline V gene data show CDR1 as SGHKS and CDR2 as YYEKEE (reference sequence). CDR3 amino acids: CASSIGEIDEKLFF. In DNA, the CDR3 is TGTGCCAGCAGCATAGGGGAAATTGATGAAAAACTGTTTTTT.

The chain joins TRBV19 to TRBJ2-3; 10 positions match TRBD2. CDR1 and CDR2 from the germline V gene are LNHDA and SQIVND (reference sequence). This CDR3 is 13 amino acids long. V gave up 8 bases and J gave up 3 bases; unmatched junction bases: 2. The CDR3 here is CASGSGRTDTQYF. The CDR3 coding sequence is TGTGCCAGTGGTAGCGGGAGGACAGATACGCAGTATTTT.

V gene TRBV28 combines with J gene TRBJ2-5; 7 bases agree with TRBD2. The CDR3 totals 14 residues. The germline CDR1 and CDR2 sequences are MDHEN and SYDVKM. The V gene end was trimmed by 6 bases and the J gene end by 3 bases; junction bases not matched to a gene: 7. CDR3: CASREPGGKETQYF. CDR3 DNA sequence: TGTGCCAGCAGGGAGCCCGGGGGGAAAGAGACCCAGTACTTC.

CDR3 nucleotide sequence: TGTGCCAGCAGCTTAACGGACCTTGAGGGCACTGAAGCTTTCTTT. It specifies CASSLTDLEGTEAFF. The chain links TRBV11-1 to TRBJ1-1; D gene ambiguous. CDR1 and CDR2 (germline): SGHAT, FQDESV (reference sequence). The CDR3 has 15 amino acids. Trimming took off 2 bases at V and 4 bases at J, with 14 bases between the two ends.

V gene TRBV19 combines with J gene TRBJ2-6; tentative D call: TRBD2 (6 bases). With 7 bases removed from V and 4 bases from J, the gap between germline ends came to 14 bases. Germline CDR1 LNHDA, CDR2 SQIVND (reference sequence). There are 15 residues in the CDR3. The CDR3 spells CASNVRRAGANVLTF. CDR3 nucleotide sequence: TGTGCCAGTAATGTTCGGAGGGCGGGGGCCAACGTCCTGACTTTC.

CDR3 in amino acids: CAISVRDRNTEAFF. The CDR3 DNA reads TGTGCCATCAGTGTCCGGGACAGGAACACTGAAGCTTTCTTT. The chain links TRBV10-3 to TRBJ1-1; 7 bases map to TRBD1. CDR1 and CDR2 (germline): ENHRY, SYGVKD. This CDR3 spans 14 amino acids. Trimming removed 4 bases from V and 1 base from J; junction bases left unmatched: 3.

A few counts support this clone. The chain couples TRBV19 to TRBJ2-7; the match to TRBD1 covers 8 bases. The CDR3 runs to 14 residues. In germline, CDR1 is LNHDA, CDR2 SQIVND (reference sequence). Trimming removed 3 bases from V and 3 bases from J; junction bases left unmatched: 4. CDR3 sequence (DNA): TGTGCCAGTAGTATCCGGGACAGGCGCTACGAGCAGTACTTC. Protein product: CASSIRDRRYEQYF.

The rearrangement links TRBV6-6 to TRBJ2-7; maybe TRBD1 (5 bases). The germline V and J ends were trimmed by 7 bases and 0 bases, with 16 bases remaining between them. Germline-derived CDR1 and CDR2 are MNHNY and SVGAGI (reference sequence). The CDR3 loop spans 15 amino acids. CDR3 region: CASMSTGFSSYEQYF. DNA of the CDR3: TGTGCCAGCATGTCTACAGGCTTCAGCTCCTACGAGCAGTACTTC.

The sample holds one count of this clone. The genes are TRBV5-6 and TRBJ2-1; D might be TRBD2 (5 bases). CDR3 length: 15 residues. Germline V lookup: CDR1 SGHDT, CDR2 YYEEEE. V gave up 3 bases and J gave up 1 base, with 11 bases separating them. This CDR3 reads CASSYTGVSYNEQFF. DNA of the CDR3: TGTGCCAGCAGCTATACCGGGGTTTCCTACAATGAGCAGTTCTTC.

The chain is built from TRBV19 and TRBJ2-5; 8 nucleotides agree with TRBD2. The length of the CDR3 is 16 residues. V shed 7 bases, J shed 2 bases, and the junction held 12 bases outside the gene matches. The V gene's germline CDR1 is LNHDA and CDR2 SQIVND (reference sequence). CDR3 nucleotides: TGTGCCAGTACCCCGGGAGGGGGGCGGGATCAAGAGACCCAGTACTTC. It translates to CASTPGGGRDQETQYF.

The chain couples TRBV7-9 to TRBJ1-2, with 8 bases matching TRBD1. Germline assignment: CDR1 SEHNR and CDR2 FQNEAQ (reference sequence). The V segment lost 0 bases and the J segment 7 bases; nucleotides outside the gene matches: 4. The CDR3 has 14 residues. The CDR3: CASSLAPDRVGYTF. The DNA of the CDR3 is TGTGCCAGCAGCTTAGCCCCGGACAGGGTTGGCTACACCTTC.

The chain employs TRBV7-3 and TRBJ2-3, with TRBD1 as a possible D gene (6 bases). In germline, CDR1 is SGHTA, CDR2 FQGTGA. Trimming stripped 5 bases from V and 7 bases from J, with 19 bases between. This CDR3 contains 15 residues. The CDR3 coding sequence is TGTGCCAGCAGCCCTCAGGGGCCTCCGGTCAATACGCAGTATTTT. Its translation is CASSPQGPPVNTQYF.

DNA for the CDR3: TGTGCCACCAGCAGGCTACGGGGACTACAAGAGACCCAGTACTTC. Protein: CATSRLRGLQETQYF. The V gene is TRBV15, the J gene TRBJ2-5; 7 nucleotides match TRBD2. CDR3 size: 15 residues. CDR1 and CDR2 (germline): LNHNV, YYDKDF (reference sequence). V trimming: 3 bases; J trimming: 2 bases; junction bases outside the gene matches: 6.

The V and J genes are TRBV27 and TRBJ2-7; D might be TRBD1 (6 bases). Germline V CDR1 and CDR2: MNHEY, SMNVEV (reference sequence). This CDR3 region has 15 residues. Deletions cut 6 bases from V and 4 bases from J, with 19 bases between. The CDR3 DNA sequence: TGTGCCAGCAGCCTCTTCGACAGGCTCGGATACGAGCAGTACTTC. Residues: CASSLFDRLGYEQYF.

This clone was counted a few times. The rearrangement uses TRBV7-9 and TRBJ2-3; 9 bases map to TRBD2. CDR1 and CDR2 (germline): SEHNR, FQNEAQ (reference sequence). This CDR3 comprises 16 residues. V shed 3 bases and J 2 bases; nucleotides not matched to a gene: 6. The CDR3: CASSFGLAGPTDTQYF. The CDR3 bases are TGTGCCAGCAGCTTCGGCCTAGCGGGACCCACAGATACGCAGTATTTT. The whole variable domain, filled in from reference TRBV7-9 and TRBJ2-3, reads DTGVSQNPRHKITKRGQNVTFRCDPISEHNRLYWYRQTLGQGPEFLTYFQNEAQLEKSRLLSDRFSAERPKGSFSTLEIQRTEQGDSAMYLCASSFGLAGPTDTQYFGPGTRLTVL.

V is TRBV11-3 and J is TRBJ2-5; 8 nucleotides agree with TRBD2. The V and J ends lost 4 bases and 4 bases, in that order; junction bases with no gene match: 5. In germline, CDR1 is SGHNT, CDR2 YENEEA. This CDR3 has 14 residues. CDR3 in DNA: TGTGCCAGCAGCTCGGGGGGGGTTGGAGAGACCCAGTACTTC. As protein: CASSSGGVGETQYF.

The rearrangement joins TRBV5-6 to TRBJ2-3, with D tentatively TRBD2 (5 bases). Germline V gives CDR1 SGHDT, CDR2 YYEEEE. CDR3 length equals 14 residues. V dropped 0 bases and J dropped 2 bases, with 7 bases sitting between them. The CDR3 DNA sequence: TGTGCCAGCAGCTTGGGGCTAGCCACAGATACGCAGTATTTT. Translation: CASSLGLATDTQYF.

This clone appeared a few times. The chain couples TRBV29-1 to TRBJ2-7, with a tentative D call TRBD1 (6 bases). Germline V gives CDR1 SQVTM, CDR2 ANQGSEA. The CDR3 has 13 residues. DNA of the CDR3: TGCACCGCGATTGGGCAGGGGTCCTACGAGCAGTACTTC. Translating gives CTAIGQGSYEQYF.

V gene TRBV19 combines with J gene TRBJ2-3; TRBD2 matches at 9 bases. Germline loops: CDR1 LNHDA, CDR2 SQIVND (reference sequence). The CDR3 consists of 15 residues. The trim removed 2 bases at V and 3 bases at J, leaving 3 bases unmatched. Here the CDR3 DNA reads TGTGCCAGTAGTATAAATGGACTAGCGACAGATACGCAGTATTTT. The encoded protein is CASSINGLATDTQYF.